Listed here are 25 T cell receptor beta chains from one sample, sequenced in a study of CD8+CD57+ T cells in acquired aplastic anemia. For CDR3 and TCR beta VDJ profiling, genomic DNA was the template used. TCRdb re-derived calls from the reads in MiXCR, one entry per CDR3 protein. The table lists some 150,000 distinct CDR3 sequences, roughly half of them singletons. CD8+CD57+ cell expansion, shown by flow cytometry, had occurred in the patients selected for sequencing. The sequenced sample was sorted CD4+, CD8+, or CD8+CD57+ T cells (not recorded which) from PBMCs. The receptors here all came from a human donor with aplastic anemia.

The table lists this clonotype with a count of one. This chain joins TRBV20-1 and TRBJ2-5, with D possibly TRBD1 on 6 matching bases. This CDR3 has 13 amino acids. V lost 3 bases, J lost 5 bases, and 13 bases lay in between. CDR1 DFQATT and CDR2 SNEGSKA come from the germline V gene (reference sequence). CDR3 in DNA: TGCAGTGCTAGCGGTCAGGGGATTGAGACCCAGTACTTC. Translating gives CSASGQGIETQYF.

This clonotype was found many times. The CDR3 loop is CASSSEGLGTEAFF. CDR3 DNA: TGTGCCAGCAGCTCGGAGGGGCTGGGGACTGAAGCTTTCTTT. The chain recombines TRBV11-2 with TRBJ1-1, with a weak D call TRBD1 (5 bases). The CDR3 has 14 residues. Trimming removed 4 bases from V and 5 bases from J, with 14 bases in between. CDR1 and CDR2 (germline): SGHAT, FQNNGV.

This sequence joins TRBV24-1 and TRBJ2-5; no firm D call. The V gene's germline CDR1 is KGHDR and CDR2 SFDVKD. The length of the CDR3 is 15 residues. V was shortened by 2 bases and J by 5 bases, with 14 bases between the two germline ends. The CDR3 bases are TGTGCCACCAGTGATTCCGGTCAGGCACACGAGACCCAGTACTTC. Residues: CATSDSGQAHETQYF.

The sample holds many counts of this clonotype. This chain links TRBV7-9 with TRBJ1-4; the D gene is possibly TRBD1 (5 bases). Looked up from germline, CDR1 is SEHNR and CDR2 is FQNEAQ (reference sequence). The CDR3 spans 16 residues. V dropped 2 bases and J dropped 3 bases, with 13 bases sitting between them. DNA for the CDR3: TGTGCCAGCAGCTTAATCGCCTGGGGGTCTAATGAAAAACTGTTTTTT. Translating it yields CASSLIAWGSNEKLFF.

Points on this clonotype: This may stem from a read error, because a much larger clone lies one nucleotide away. This chain joins TRBV5-1 and TRBJ2-1; D is ambiguous. With the DNA end fitting TRBJ2-7 better, the J assignment may be wrong. Germline CDR1 SGHRS, CDR2 YFSETQ. The CDR3 extends over 13 amino acids. Here the CDR3 reads CATAVSSYNEQYF. The CDR3 region has the DNA TGCGCCACCGCGGTGAGCTCCTACAATGAGCAGTACTTC.

This clonotype was recorded only once. The gene calls are TRBV20-1 and TRBJ2-7, with D unresolved. The germline V gene has CDR1 DFQATT and CDR2 SNEGSKA (reference sequence). The V and J ends lost 3 bases and 5 bases respectively, with 14 bases between them. This CDR3 spans 13 amino acids. As DNA, the CDR3 is TGCAGTGCTAGGCCAGTAGCTGGGAACGAGCAGTACTTC. It is translated as CSARPVAGNEQYF.

Ten or more counts support this clonotype. The gene calls are TRBV25-1 and TRBJ2-3, with 8 bases identical to TRBD2. Germline CDR1 and CDR2: MGHDK and SYGVNS. The CDR3 has 14 amino acids. Germline trimming cut 4 bases from V and 5 bases from J; bases unmatched to any gene: 5. CDR3 loop: CASSAGGGQDTQYF. The CDR3 DNA follows: TGTGCCAGCAGTGCCGGGGGGGGCCAAGATACGCAGTATTTT. Complete variable domain (other parts from reference TRBV25-1 and TRBJ2-3): EADIYQTPRYLVIGTGKKITLECSQTMGHDKMYWYQQDPGMELHLIHYSYGVNSTEKGDLSSESTVSRIRTEHFPLTLESARPSHTSQYLCASSAGGGQDTQYFGPGTRLTVL.

The chain recombines TRBV7-2 with TRBJ2-5, with D tentatively TRBD1 (5 bases). Trimming took 2 bases from V and 5 from J, leaving 9 bases between them. Germline CDR1 reads SGHTA; CDR2 reads FQGNSA. The CDR3 sequence is 13 residues long. The DNA for the CDR3 is TGTGCCAGCAGCTTATCAGGGATGGAGACCCAGTACTTC. Its protein product is CASSLSGMETQYF.

Many counts were recorded for this clonotype. The chain uses TRBV7-9 and TRBJ1-2, with a tentative D call TRBD1 (6 bases). With 5 bases removed from V and 4 bases from J, the gap between germline ends came to 20 bases. CDR3 length: 16 amino acids. The germline gives CDR1 SEHNR, CDR2 FQNEAQ (reference sequence). Written as DNA, the CDR3 is TGTGCCAGCAGCCCGAGGGACACCCTTCTTGTCTATGGCTACACCTTC. Translating it yields CASSPRDTLLVYGYTF.

The genes are TRBV15 and TRBJ1-6; a possible D gene is TRBD1 (5 bases). The CDR3 covers 15 residues. Germline V gene sequence: CDR1 LNHNV, CDR2 YYDKDF (reference sequence). The germline V and J ends were trimmed by 3 bases and 9 bases, with 15 bases remaining between them. The CDR3 DNA sequence: TGTGCCACCAGCAGGGTGGGACCTAGCAGTTCACCCCTCCACTTT. Protein product: CATSRVGPSSSPLHF.

CDR3 sequence: CASSQDGRGNHSPLHF. The CDR3 bases are TGCGCCAGCAGCCAAGACGGTAGGGGTAATCATTCACCCCTCCACTTT. This sequence joins TRBV4-1 and TRBJ1-6, with a tentative D call TRBD1 (5 bases). This CDR3 is built from 16 residues. With 0 bases removed from V and 8 bases from J, the gap between germline ends came to 14 bases. The germline V gene has CDR1 MGHRA and CDR2 YSYEKL.

V is TRBV7-8 and J is TRBJ2-7; D remains unclear. Between the trimmed V and J ends, which lost 2 bases and 4 bases, there was a span of 9 bases. The CDR3 extends over 13 amino acids. Germline lookup yields CDR1 SGHVS and CDR2 FQNEAQ. As DNA, the CDR3 is TGTGCCAGCAGCTTAACTCAAGAGTACGAGCAGTACTTC. Translating gives CASSLTQEYEQYF. Full variable domain (rest looked up from reference TRBV7-8 and TRBJ2-7): GAGVSQSPRYKVAKRGQDVALRCDPISGHVSLFWYQQALGQGPEFLTYFQNEAQLDKSGLPSDRFFAERPEGSVSTLKIQRTQQEDSAVYLCASSLTQEYEQYFGPGTRLTVT.

The rearrangement links TRBV7-2 to TRBJ2-7; D may correspond to TRBD1 or TRBD2 (5 bases each). The CDR3 sequence is 14 residues long. Germline loops: CDR1 SGHTA, CDR2 FQGNSA. Deletions cut 5 bases from V and 4 bases from J, with 15 bases between. The CDR3 loop reads CASSRDGSSYEQYF. The CDR3 DNA is TGTGCCAGCAGCAGGGACGGATCCTCGTACGAGCAGTACTTC.

The table lists this clonotype with many counts. The chain recombines TRBV5-7 with TRBJ2-2; unclear D gene. TRBV5-7 falls under the ORF class, with uncertain function. Trimming took 0 bases from V and 0 from J, leaving 6 bases between them. This CDR3 spans 15 amino acids. For the CDR3, the DNA is TGTGCCAGCAGCTTGGGGCAGCCGAACACCGGGGAGCTGTTTTTT. Its translation is CASSLGQPNTGELFF.

The rearrangement joins TRBV10-1 to TRBJ2-1; 9 bases are a match to TRBD1. V lost 3 bases and J lost 4; bases outside the gene matches: 4. The V gene's germline CDR1 is WNHNN and CDR2 SYGVQD (reference sequence). The CDR3 has 15 amino acids. In DNA, the CDR3 is TGCGCCAGCAGTGAAAGAGGACAGGGGTACAATGAGCAGTTCTTC. Amino acid sequence: CASSERGQGYNEQFF.

By proportion, this clonotype is medium-sized. This rearrangement joins TRBV2 to TRBJ2-3, with D perhaps assigned TRBD1 or TRBD2 (5 bases each). V was clipped by 2 bases and J by 10 bases, with 10 bases between them. The CDR3 sequence is 12 residues long. CDR1 is SNHLY, CDR2 FYNNEI, per germline. CDR3 nucleotide sequence: TGTGCCAGCAGTGAACGGGACCCGGCGCAGTATTTT. Translated, it gives CASSERDPAQYF.

V and J are TRBV10-3 and TRBJ1-1; D ambiguous. V dropped 2 bases and J dropped 12 bases, with 16 bases sitting between them. The CDR3 has 13 residues. CDR1 is ENHRY and CDR2 is SYGVKD in the germline V gene. The CDR3 sequence is CAISEPDVAVPFF. The CDR3 nucleotides read TGTGCCATCAGTGAGCCCGACGTAGCGGTCCCTTTCTTT.

The DNA for the CDR3 is TGTGCCAGCAGGGACACAGGGGGCATCACTGAAGCTTTCTTT. Translation gives CASRDTGGITEAFF. The V call is TRBV2, the J call TRBJ1-1, with TRBD1 matching over 9 bases. Germline CDR1 is SNHLY and CDR2 is FYNNEI. Trimming took 6 bases from V and 4 from J; bases not matched to a gene: 6. The CDR3 has 14 amino acids.

This clonotype was found many times. The chain is built from TRBV20-1 and TRBJ1-1; 7 bases map to TRBD1. V was clipped by 0 bases and J by 3 bases; unmatched bases: 7. Per germline, CDR1 DFQATT and CDR2 SNEGSKA (reference sequence). The CDR3 runs to 15 residues. CDR3 loop: CSARERGRGYTEAFF. The DNA of the CDR3 is TGCAGTGCTAGAGAAAGGGGGCGCGGGTACACTGAAGCTTTCTTT.

V gene TRBV4-3 combines with J gene TRBJ1-2, with a tentative D call TRBD1 (5 bases). The CDR3 length is 15 residues. Germline V gene sequence: CDR1 LGHNA, CDR2 YSLEER. The V end lost 0 bases, the J end lost 4 bases, and 12 bases lay between the germline ends. In nucleotides, the CDR3 is TGCGCCAGCAGCCAAGATTATGGGGGAGGCTATGGCTACACCTTC. This codes for CASSQDYGGGYGYTF.

This chain uses TRBV7-6 with TRBJ2-5; no definite D call. Per germline, CDR1 SGHVS and CDR2 FNYEAQ. The length of the CDR3 is 13 residues. With 0 bases removed from V and 5 bases from J, the gap between germline ends came to 7 bases. The CDR3 spells CASSLASTETQYF. DNA of the CDR3: TGTGCCAGCAGCTTAGCGTCGACGGAGACCCAGTACTTC.

This clonotype has just one count. The V gene is TRBV19, the J gene TRBJ1-2, with 12 bases that match TRBD1. The CDR3 is made up of 14 amino acids. The junction had 2 bases not matched to a gene; V was cut back by 3 bases and J by 6 bases. Germline V CDR1 and CDR2: LNHDA, SQIVND (reference sequence). The CDR3 loop reads CASSMGQGANGYTF. The CDR3 region has the DNA TGTGCCAGTAGTATGGGACAGGGGGCCAATGGCTACACCTTC.

The chain combines TRBV2 with TRBJ1-4; no clear D. Trimming cost V 10 bases and J 13 bases, with 10 bases left between them. The CDR3 is made up of 9 amino acids. Germline loops: CDR1 SNHLY, CDR2 FYNNEI. The DNA for the CDR3 is TGTGCCACCAATCCGGGACTGTTTTTT. This codes for CATNPGLFF. Filled out from reference TRBV2 and TRBJ1-4, the complete variable domain reads EPEVTQTPSHQVTQMGQEVILRCVPISNHLYFYWYRQILGQKVEFLVSFYNNEISEKSEIFDDQFSVERPDGSNFTLKIRSTKLEDSAMYFCATNPGLFFGSGTQLSVL.

This clonotype was seen ten or more times. The chain recombines TRBV6-2 or TRBV6-3 with TRBJ1-4; D is unresolved. The length of the CDR3 is 14 residues. V was shortened by 1 base and J by 12 bases, with 15 bases between the two germline ends. Germline CDR1 is MNHEY and CDR2 is SVGEGT. As DNA, the CDR3 is TGTGCCAGCAGTTACTTCTACACCTCGGCAGAACTGTTTTTT. Translating gives CASSYFYTSAELFF.

For this clonotype: One base away lies a much larger clone, so this may be a sequencing read error. The J gene is TRBJ1-1, the V gene TRBV6-2 or TRBV6-3, with D possibly matching TRBD1 (5 bases). This CDR3 is 12 amino acids long. Germline CDR1 is MNHEY and CDR2 is SVGEGT. The CDR3 sequence: CASSPDRSEVFF. The CDR3 coding sequence is TGTGCCAGCAGTCCCGACAGAAGTGAAGTTTTCTTT.